The clone carrying this T cell receptor (beta chain) came up a few times. Its target is not known. TCRdb's table, derived via immunoSEQ multiplex PCR, lists solely in-frame clones and lacks some. The sample consists of some 120,000 clones, 70% to 90% of them appearing once. V lost 3 bases to trimming and J lost 3 bases; unmatched junction nucleotides: 2. Germline CDR1 is LNHDA and CDR2 is SQIVND (reference sequence). This CDR3 is 15 amino acids long. This sample stems from a study of cytomegalovirus exposure and HLA in healthy donors. Study-wide findings and caveats: A later analysis found first-cohort TCR clusters tended to co-occur in the approximately 110 validation repertoires. Altogether, 160 or so TCR beta chains were recorded as cytomegalovirus-associated.

The sample taken for sequencing was PBMCs. The source of this sequence is a woman younger than 30 in good health and CMV-seronegative. The J gene is TRBJ2-7, the V gene TRBV19; TRBD2 matches 13 bases. The CDR3 DNA follows: TGTGCCAGTAGTATCAGGACTAGCGGGAGCTACGAGCAGTACTTC. This translates into CASSIRTSGSYEQYF.